What follows are 14 T cell receptor beta chains derived from one specimen sequenced in a study of blood T cell repertoires in COVID-19. The protocol was immunoSEQ multiplex PCR, while the TCRdb copy is restricted to in-frame clones and leaves out a portion. The sample includes approximately 80,000 clones, about 72% of them seen just once. Sequencing used peripheral blood. These receptors originate from a man aged 65 to 79 with active or convalescent COVID-19.

This chain uses TRBV11-3 with TRBJ2-1; 10 bases agree with TRBD2. Germline loops: CDR1 SGHNT, CDR2 YENEEA. V was clipped by 6 bases and J by 8 bases; unmatched bases: 10. The CDR3 totals 15 residues. Here the CDR3 reads CASSQTSGAVYEQFF. The CDR3 DNA sequence: TGTGCCAGCAGTCAAACTAGCGGGGCGGTATATGAGCAGTTCTTC.

V and J are TRBV2 and TRBJ2-1; the match to TRBD2 covers 14 bases. V dropped 7 bases and J dropped 10; count of bases not matched to a gene: 6. The CDR3 totals 14 residues. Per the germline V gene, CDR1 is SNHLY and CDR2 is FYNNEI. CDR3 loop: CASMRLAGGREQFF. The CDR3 DNA is TGTGCCAGCATGCGACTAGCGGGGGGGAGGGAGCAGTTCTTC.

This rearrangement joins TRBV6-5 to TRBJ1-2; no clear D gene. Trimming stripped 7 bases from V and 3 bases from J, with 6 bases between. The germline gives CDR1 MNHEY, CDR2 SVGAGI. The CDR3 contains 11 residues. The CDR3 sequence is CASTVDYGYTF. CDR3 in DNA: TGTGCCAGCACCGTAGACTATGGCTACACCTTC.

The chain employs TRBV21-1 and TRBJ2-3; the table's D call of TRBD1 was not tested on the DNA. TRBV21-1 is a documented pseudogene. This CDR3 region has 12 residues. The CDR3 DNA sequence: TGTGCCAGCAGCAACAGGGGGTATACGCAGTATTTT. It yields the protein CASSNRGYTQYF.

The J gene is TRBJ1-2, the V gene TRBV6-1; TRBD1 matches at 8 bases. Germline CDR1 reads MNHNS; CDR2 reads SASEGT. The length of the CDR3 is 15 residues. After removal of 0 bases from V and 3 bases from J, the junction contained 3 bases not matched to a gene. CDR3: CASSEAYRGDYGYTF. The CDR3 coding sequence is TGTGCCAGCAGTGAAGCTTACAGGGGGGACTATGGCTACACCTTC.

The genes are TRBV10-3 and TRBJ1-1; 9 nucleotides line up with TRBD1. The CDR3 spans 15 residues. CDR1 is ENHRY, CDR2 SYGVKD, per germline. V shed 5 bases, J shed 0 bases, and the junction held 4 bases outside the gene matches. For the CDR3, the DNA is TGTGCCATCAGTCGACAGGGGGGGGTGAACACTGAAGCTTTCTTT. Protein product: CAISRQGGVNTEAFF.

The chain has TRBV24-1 and TRBJ2-1, with 10 bases matching TRBD2. This CDR3 has 16 amino acids. The V segment lost 7 bases and the J segment 9 bases; nucleotides outside the gene matches: 14. CDR1 is KGHDR and CDR2 is SFDVKD in the germline V gene. The CDR3 nucleotides read TGTGCCACCAGCTCTGAAGCGGGGGGGCCCTCGCGTGAGCAGTTCTTC. It translates to CATSSEAGGPSREQFF.

This clone was seen once. CDR3 amino acids: CASSPGVGDQPQHF. The CDR3 DNA reads TGTGCCAGCAGCCCGGGGGTGGGGGACCAGCCCCAGCATTTT. The chain employs TRBV5-8 and TRBJ1-5; the D gene is possibly TRBD1 (5 bases). Germline lookup yields CDR1 SGHTS and CDR2 YDEGEE. The CDR3 loop spans 14 amino acids. Trimming removed 4 bases from V and 7 bases from J, with 15 bases in between.

The chain has TRBV7-9 and TRBJ2-4; D unresolved. Trimming left V 5 bases short and J 5 bases short, with 7 bases between. This CDR3 is 12 amino acids long. CDR1 and CDR2 (germline): SEHNR, FQNEAQ (reference sequence). CDR3 bases: TGTGCCAGCAGCCCCTCGGAAAACATTCAGTACTTC. It encodes CASSPSENIQYF.

The rearrangement uses TRBV4-1 and TRBJ2-7; D is possibly TRBD1 (5 bases). CDR3 length: 15 amino acids. The V gene's germline CDR1 is MGHRA and CDR2 YSYEKL. Deletions cut 3 bases from V and 2 bases from J, with 14 bases between. The CDR3 reads CASSQNLDSTYEQYF. CDR3 in DNA: TGCGCCAGCAGCCAGAACCTTGACAGCACCTACGAGCAGTACTTC.

The rearrangement joins TRBV7-9 to TRBJ2-7, with D uncertain. CDR3 size: 12 residues. The germline V and J ends were trimmed by 2 bases and 5 bases, with 7 bases remaining between them. CDR1 SEHNR and CDR2 FQNEAQ come from the germline V gene (reference sequence). The CDR3 region is CASSLTAHEQYF. Written as DNA, the CDR3 is TGTGCCAGCAGCTTAACAGCACACGAGCAGTACTTC.

The chain has TRBV30 and TRBJ2-3; D ambiguous. Trimming left V 0 bases short and J 1 base short, with 5 bases between. This CDR3 contains 13 residues. The germline CDR1 and CDR2 sequences are GTSNPN and SVGIG (reference sequence). The CDR3 DNA is TGTGCCTGGAGTGTAGGAGGCACAGATACGCAGTATTTT. This translates into CAWSVGGTDTQYF.

This rearrangement joins TRBV28 to TRBJ1-2; 7 nucleotides align to TRBD1. Losses at the gene ends were 9 bases for V and 7 bases for J; bases not matched to a gene: 14. Per the germline V gene, CDR1 is MDHEN and CDR2 is SYDVKM. This CDR3 has 14 amino acids. CDR3 sequence (DNA): TGTGCCAGTGTTACGAACGACAGGGCGGGTGGCTACACCTTC. This translates into CASVTNDRAGGYTF.

This sequence joins TRBV24-1 and TRBJ1-5; TRBD1 agrees at 8 bases. This CDR3 region has 15 residues. Per the germline V gene, CDR1 is KGHDR and CDR2 is SFDVKD. Trimming took 4 bases from V and 7 from J; bases not matched to a gene: 8. This chain's CDR3 is CATSDRNTGGQPQHF. CDR3 DNA sequence: TGTGCCACCAGTGACCGAAATACAGGGGGACAGCCCCAGCATTTT.